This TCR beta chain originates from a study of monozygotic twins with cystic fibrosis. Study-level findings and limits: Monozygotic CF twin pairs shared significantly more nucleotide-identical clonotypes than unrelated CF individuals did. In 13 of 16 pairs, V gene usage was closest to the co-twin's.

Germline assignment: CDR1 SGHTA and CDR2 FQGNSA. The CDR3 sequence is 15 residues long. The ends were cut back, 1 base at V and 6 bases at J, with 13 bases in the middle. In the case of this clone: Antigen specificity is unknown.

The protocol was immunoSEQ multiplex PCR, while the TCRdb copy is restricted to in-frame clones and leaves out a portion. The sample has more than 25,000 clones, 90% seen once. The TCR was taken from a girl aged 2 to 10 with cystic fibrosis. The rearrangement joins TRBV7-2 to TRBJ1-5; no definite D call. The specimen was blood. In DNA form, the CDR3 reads TGTGCCAGCAGCTTAGTTCACTCGCAGAGTCAGCCCCAGCATTTT. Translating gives CASSLVHSQSQPQHF. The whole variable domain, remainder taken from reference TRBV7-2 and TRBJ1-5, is GAGVSQSPSNKVTEKGKDVELRCDPISGHTALYWYRQSLGQGLEFLIYFQGNSAPDKSGLPSDRFSAERTGGSVSTLTIQRTQQEDSAVYLCASSLVHSQSQPQHFGDGTRLSIL.